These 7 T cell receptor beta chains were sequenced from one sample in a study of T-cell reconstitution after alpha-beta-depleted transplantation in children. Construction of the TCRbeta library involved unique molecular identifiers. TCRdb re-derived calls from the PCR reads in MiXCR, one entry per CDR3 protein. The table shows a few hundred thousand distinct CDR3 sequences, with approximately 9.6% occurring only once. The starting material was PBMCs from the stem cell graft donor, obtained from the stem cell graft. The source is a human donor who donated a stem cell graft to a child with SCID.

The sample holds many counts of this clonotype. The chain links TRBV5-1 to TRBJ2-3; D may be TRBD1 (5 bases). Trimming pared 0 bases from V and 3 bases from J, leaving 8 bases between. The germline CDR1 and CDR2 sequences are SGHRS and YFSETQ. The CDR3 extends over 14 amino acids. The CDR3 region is CASSLAGQTDTQYF. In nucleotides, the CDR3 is TGCGCCAGCAGCTTGGCAGGGCAGACAGATACGCAGTATTTT.

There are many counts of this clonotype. The CDR3 coding sequence is TGCGCCAGCAGCTTCACTAGCGGGGGGGGTGAGCAGTTCTTC. It is translated as CASSFTSGGGEQFF. The rearrangement uses TRBV5-1 and TRBJ2-1; 13 nucleotides line up with TRBD2. CDR1 is SGHRS, CDR2 YFSETQ, per germline. CDR3 length: 14 residues. J gave up 9 bases and V 2 bases, and 2 bases lay outside the gene matches. The entire variable domain, with the rest obtained from reference TRBV5-1 and TRBJ2-1, is as follows: KAGVTQTPRYLIKTRGQQVTLSCSPISGHRSVSWYQQTPGQGLQFLFEYFSETQRNKGNFPGRFSGRQFSNSRSEMNVSTLELGDSALYLCASSFTSGGGEQFFGPGTRLTVL.

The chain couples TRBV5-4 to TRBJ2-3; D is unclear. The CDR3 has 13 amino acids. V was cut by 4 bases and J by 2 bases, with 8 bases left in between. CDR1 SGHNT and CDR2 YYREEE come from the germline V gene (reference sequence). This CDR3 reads CASSLQPTDTQYF. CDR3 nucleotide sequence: TGTGCCAGCAGCCTACAGCCCACAGATACGCAGTATTTT. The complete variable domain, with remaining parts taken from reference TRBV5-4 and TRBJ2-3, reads ETGVTQSPTHLIKTRGQQVTLRCSSQSGHNTVSWYQQALGQGPQFIFQYYREEENGRGNFPPRFSGLQFPNYSSELNVNALELDDSALYLCASSLQPTDTQYFGPGTRLTVL.

CDR3 amino acids: CATSLARGGYGNTIYF. The CDR3 nucleotides are TGTGCCACTTCATTAGCGAGGGGGGGTTATGGAAACACCATATATTTT. The rearrangement joins TRBV6-1 to TRBJ1-3, with D tentatively TRBD1 (6 bases). Per the germline V gene, CDR1 is MNHNS and CDR2 is SASEGT. V was clipped by 10 bases and J by 3 bases, with 22 bases between them. CDR3 size: 16 residues.

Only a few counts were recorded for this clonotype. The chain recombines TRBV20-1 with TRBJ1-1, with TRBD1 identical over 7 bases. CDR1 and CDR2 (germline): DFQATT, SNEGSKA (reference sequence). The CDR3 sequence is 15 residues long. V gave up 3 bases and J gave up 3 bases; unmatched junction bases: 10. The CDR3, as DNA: TGCAGTGCTAGTCAGGGGGACCGGCTGGACACTGAAGCTTTCTTT. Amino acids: CSASQGDRLDTEAFF.

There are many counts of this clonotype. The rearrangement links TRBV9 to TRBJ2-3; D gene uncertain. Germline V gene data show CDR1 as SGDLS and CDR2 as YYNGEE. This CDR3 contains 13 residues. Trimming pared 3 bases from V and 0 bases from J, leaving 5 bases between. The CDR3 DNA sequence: TGTGCCAGCAGCGCCCAGAGCACAGATACGCAGTATTTT. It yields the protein CASSAQSTDTQYF.

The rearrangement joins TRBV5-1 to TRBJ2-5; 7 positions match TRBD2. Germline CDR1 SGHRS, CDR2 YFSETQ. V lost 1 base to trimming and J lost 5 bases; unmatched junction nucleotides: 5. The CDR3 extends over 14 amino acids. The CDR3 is CASSLSGTKETQYF. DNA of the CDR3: TGCGCCAGCAGCTTGTCCGGGACTAAGGAGACCCAGTACTTC.